The 13 T cell receptor beta chains given below trace back to one sample, sequenced in a study of radiotherapy plus CTLA-4 blockade in lung cancer. The repertoire was sequenced with immunoSEQ multiplex PCR; TCRdb's copy has only in-frame clones and lacks some. The sample records about 45,000 clones, approximately 67% being singletons. Here the sequenced sample was peripheral blood, taken from a patient treated with radiotherapy plus ipilimumab. All receptors come from a human donor with non-small cell lung cancer who had a partial response to radiotherapy plus ipilimumab.

The V call is TRBV5-4, the J call TRBJ1-1; a possible D gene is TRBD1 (5 bases). Germline-derived CDR1 and CDR2 are SGHNT and YYREEE (reference sequence). Trimming left V 2 bases short and J 5 bases short, with 7 bases between. The CDR3 loop spans 12 amino acids. CDR3 coding DNA: TGTGCCAGCAGCTTTCGGGGGACTGAAGCTTTCTTT. Its protein is CASSFRGTEAFF. The full variable domain, with the rest looked up from reference TRBV5-4 and TRBJ1-1, is ETGVTQSPTHLIKTRGQQVTLRCSSQSGHNTVSWYQQALGQGPQFIFQYYREEENGRGNFPPRFSGLQFPNYSSELNVNALELDDSALYLCASSFRGTEAFFGQGTRLTVV.

The rearrangement uses TRBV11-2 and TRBJ2-7; D is unresolved. Germline V lookup: CDR1 SGHAT, CDR2 FQNNGV. The length of the CDR3 is 13 residues. Trimming stripped 6 bases from V and 0 bases from J, with 9 bases between. Written as DNA, the CDR3 is TGTGCCAGCAGTCCAACCAGCTCCTACGAGCAGTACTTC. Encoded protein: CASSPTSSYEQYF.

The chain carries TRBV10-2 and TRBJ2-3, with 10 bases fitting TRBD2. This CDR3 is built from 16 residues. Trimming at V came to 2 bases and at J to 2 bases, leaving 4 bases not matched to a gene. Germline V gene data show CDR1 as WSHSY and CDR2 as SAAADI. CDR3 protein: CASSERTSGHTDTQYF. DNA of the CDR3: TGCGCCAGCAGTGAGCGGACTAGCGGACACACAGATACGCAGTATTTT.

For the CDR3, the DNA is TGCAGCGTTGTAAGCGGGAGGGCCGACCAGTACTTC. Residues: CSVVSGRADQYF. The V gene is TRBV29-1, the J gene TRBJ2-5, with 10 bases aligning to TRBD2. The CDR3 is 12 residues long. Trimming at V came to 4 bases and at J to 10 bases, leaving 6 bases not matched to a gene. CDR1 and CDR2 (germline): SQVTM, ANQGSEA.

The chain has TRBV6-5 and TRBJ1-2, with a tentative D call TRBD1 (5 bases). CDR1 is MNHEY, CDR2 SVGAGI, per germline. Trimming removed 10 bases from V and 8 bases from J, with 14 bases in between. The CDR3 loop spans 11 amino acids. The CDR3 here is CATVGRGGYTF. The CDR3 DNA reads TGTGCCACTGTGGGGCGGGGGGGCTACACCTTC.

This clone was counted between two and nine times. The V and J genes are TRBV25-1 and TRBJ2-7; 7 bases line up with TRBD1. Per germline, CDR1 MGHDK and CDR2 SYGVNS. This CDR3 is 13 amino acids long. The trim removed 8 bases at V and 0 bases at J, leaving 4 bases unmatched. In DNA, the CDR3 is TGTGCCAGCTGGGACAGCCTCTCCTACGAGCAGTACTTC. Protein sequence: CASWDSLSYEQYF.

The chain couples TRBV5-1 to TRBJ2-3; 9 positions agree with TRBD2. Germline CDR1 reads SGHRS; CDR2 reads YFSETQ. This CDR3 spans 15 amino acids. With 3 bases clipped from V and 0 bases from J, the junction kept 2 bases outside the gene matches. The CDR3 loop is CASSSTSGSTDTQYF. As DNA, the CDR3 is TGCGCCAGCAGCTCGACTAGCGGAAGCACAGATACGCAGTATTTT. Filled out from reference TRBV5-1 and TRBJ2-3, the complete variable domain reads KAGVTQTPRYLIKTRGQQVTLSCSPISGHRSVSWYQQTPGQGLQFLFEYFSETQRNKGNFPGRFSGRQFSNSRSEMNVSTLELGDSALYLCASSSTSGSTDTQYFGPGTRLTVL.

This clone occurred a few times. The chain is built from TRBV13 and TRBJ2-7, with D perhaps matching TRBD2 (6 bases). CDR3 length: 16 residues. Germline lookup yields CDR1 PRHDT and CDR2 FYEKMQ (reference sequence). Trimming pared 5 bases from V and 4 bases from J, leaving 21 bases between. The CDR3 nucleotides read TGTGCCAGCAGCAAAAAATCGGGGCGGGAACGTTACGAGCAGTACTTC. This translates into CASSKKSGRERYEQYF.

The chain employs TRBV6-6 and TRBJ1-1, with D perhaps TRBD1 (6 bases). The ends were cut back, 0 bases at V and 1 base at J, with 6 bases in the middle. The CDR3 covers 14 residues. CDR1 and CDR2 (germline): MNHNY, SVGAGI (reference sequence). CDR3 in DNA: TGTGCCAGCAGTTACTCCAGGGGGAACACTGAAGCTTTCTTT. Amino acid sequence: CASSYSRGNTEAFF.

This sequence joins TRBV5-4 and TRBJ2-7; 7 nucleotides agree with TRBD1. The germline V gene encodes CDR1 SGHNT and CDR2 YYREEE (reference sequence). The length of the CDR3 is 15 residues. V gave up 4 bases and J gave up 1 base; unmatched junction bases: 8. CDR3: CASSPRTGVSYEQYF. The CDR3 nucleotides are TGTGCCAGCAGCCCAAGGACAGGAGTATCCTACGAGCAGTACTTC.

This clone was seen only once. The chain combines TRBV29-1 with TRBJ2-5; 10 bases align to TRBD2. Germline V CDR1 and CDR2: SQVTM, ANQGSEA. The CDR3 is 14 residues long. V lost 7 bases and J lost 4; bases outside the gene matches: 9. The chain's CDR3 is CSGAYRLAGETQYF. The CDR3 nucleotides are TGCAGCGGCGCCTACCGACTAGCGGGAGAGACCCAGTACTTC.

This clone was seen more than once but under ten times. The chain combines TRBV4-2 with TRBJ1-2, with a tentative D call TRBD1 (6 bases). V lost 0 bases and J lost 8, with 16 bases in between. This CDR3 comprises 15 residues. The germline CDR1 and CDR2 sequences are LGHNA and YNFKEQ. The CDR3: CASSQDQGRGGGYTF. In DNA, the CDR3 is TGTGCCAGCAGCCAAGACCAGGGCAGGGGCGGAGGCTACACCTTC.

This clone was seen only a few times. V and J are TRBV13 and TRBJ1-2, with 9 nucleotides matching TRBD1. This CDR3 region has 14 residues. From germline, CDR1 is PRHDT and CDR2 FYEKMQ (reference sequence). The V and J ends lost 5 bases and 2 bases, in that order; junction bases with no gene match: 3. CDR3 DNA: TGTGCCAGCAGCCTACAGGGGGCGAACTATGGCTACACCTTC. Its protein product is CASSLQGANYGYTF.